What follows are 9 T cell receptor beta chains derived from one specimen sequenced in a study of metastatic and nonmetastatic thyroid tumors (TCRdb year 2020). None of the patients had been given any treatment before thyroid surgery. Library preparation employed PCR. TCRdb shows the sequencer as Illumina HiSeq 4000. TCRdb itself trimmed the public reads at Q25 with fastp, ran MiXCR and retained productive beta chains. The sample table lists 20,000 to 25,000 clones, 35% to 45% of them with a count of one. About 20% of the sample is taken by the ten largest. Material: blood. The receptor set was obtained from a male donor with papillary thyroid cancer or a benign thyroid nodule (not recorded which). Some clones in this sample may be carry-over from other donors' samples.

This clone has a handful of counts. The rearrangement links TRBV6-1 to TRBJ1-3, with a possible D match to TRBD1 (5 bases). The germline gives CDR1 MNHNS, CDR2 SASEGT. Trimming cost V 4 bases and J 0 bases, with 13 bases left between them. The length of the CDR3 is 16 residues. This CDR3 reads CASSGDPGSSGNTIYF. The CDR3 region has the DNA TGTGCCAGCAGTGGGGACCCAGGGTCCTCTGGAAACACCATATATTTT.

This clone was seen more than once but under ten times. The chain uses TRBV27 and TRBJ1-2, with no clear D. CDR1 and CDR2 (germline): MNHEY, SMNVEV (reference sequence). V lost 7 bases to trimming and J lost 0 bases, with 12 bases between them. The length of the CDR3 is 14 residues. This CDR3 reads CASKSAAANYGYTF. CDR3 bases: TGTGCCAGCAAATCTGCGGCTGCTAACTATGGCTACACCTTC.

The chain links TRBV5-1 to TRBJ1-2; D gene unclear. Germline CDR1 SGHRS, CDR2 YFSETQ. This CDR3 region has 16 residues. V was trimmed by 4 bases and J by 4 bases, leaving 20 bases between them. The CDR3 is CASSTGTAELLYGYTF. CDR3 nucleotide sequence: TGCGCCAGCAGCACGGGAACAGCCGAACTCCTCTATGGCTACACCTTC.

The chain is built from TRBV20-1 and TRBJ2-5; D is uncertain. The germline V gene encodes CDR1 DFQATT and CDR2 SNEGSKA (reference sequence). V lost 6 bases and J lost 0, with 20 bases in between. There are 16 residues in the CDR3. CDR3 DNA: TGCAGTGCGTCTCCGTGGGTGGGCGGCGACCAAGAGACCCAGTACTTC. Amino acids: CSASPWVGGDQETQYF.

The chain couples TRBV20-1 to TRBJ1-2, with D perhaps TRBD1 (5 bases). The germline gives CDR1 DFQATT, CDR2 SNEGSKA (reference sequence). The CDR3 totals 14 residues. Trimming cost V 2 bases and J 7 bases, with 17 bases left between them. The CDR3 is CSARPLLEGFGYTF. In DNA, the CDR3 is TGCAGTGCTAGACCCCTCCTTGAGGGGTTTGGCTACACCTTC.

This clone appeared a few times. This rearrangement joins TRBV6-2 or TRBV6-3 to TRBJ2-1; D call uncertain. The germline V and J ends were trimmed by 2 bases and 6 bases, with 8 bases remaining between them. The V gene's germline CDR1 is MNHEY and CDR2 SVGEGT. The CDR3 runs 13 residues. Here the CDR3 DNA reads TGTGCCAGCAGTTACGAGAGGACCAATGAGCAGTTCTTC. It is translated as CASSYERTNEQFF.

This chain links TRBV4-2 with TRBJ2-3, with TRBD2 matching over 9 bases. J was trimmed by 10 bases and V by 0 bases; bases with no gene match: 11. CDR1 is LGHNA, CDR2 YNFKEQ, per germline. The CDR3 sequence is 16 residues long. The CDR3 bases are TGTGCCAGCAGCCAAGAAGGATCTAGCGGGGACCTCGCGCAGTATTTT. The encoded protein is CASSQEGSSGDLAQYF.

The rearrangement links TRBV7-9 to TRBJ1-2, with D tentatively TRBD1 (5 bases). This CDR3 has 14 amino acids. Germline lookup yields CDR1 SEHNR and CDR2 FQNEAQ (reference sequence). V shed 2 bases and J shed 1 base, with 8 bases lying between them. CDR3 protein: CASSLQGFNYGYTF. For the CDR3, the DNA is TGTGCCAGCAGCTTACAGGGATTTAACTATGGCTACACCTTC.

This clone was observed a few times. This chain links TRBV25-1 with TRBJ1-2; no clear D. Germline CDR1 reads MGHDK; CDR2 reads SYGVNS. V was pared by 3 bases and J by 2 bases, with 4 bases between. The length of the CDR3 is 12 residues. The CDR3 bases are TGTGCCAGCAGTGATCCAAACTATGGCTACACCTTC. Residues: CASSDPNYGYTF.